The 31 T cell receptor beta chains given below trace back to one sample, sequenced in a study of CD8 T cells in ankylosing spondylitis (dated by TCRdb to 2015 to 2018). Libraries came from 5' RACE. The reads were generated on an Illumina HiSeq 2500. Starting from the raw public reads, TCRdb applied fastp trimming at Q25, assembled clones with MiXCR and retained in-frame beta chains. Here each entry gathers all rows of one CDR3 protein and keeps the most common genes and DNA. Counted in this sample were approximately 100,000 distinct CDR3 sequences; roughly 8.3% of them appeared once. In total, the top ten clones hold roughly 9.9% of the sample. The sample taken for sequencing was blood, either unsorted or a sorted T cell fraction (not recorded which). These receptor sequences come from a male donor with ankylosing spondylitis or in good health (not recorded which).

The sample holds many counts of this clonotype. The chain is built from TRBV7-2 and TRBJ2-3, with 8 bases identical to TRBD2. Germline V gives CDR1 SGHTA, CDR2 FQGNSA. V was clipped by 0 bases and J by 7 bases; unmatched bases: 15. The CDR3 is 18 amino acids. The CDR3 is CASSLANVSGTLRHTQYF. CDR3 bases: TGTGCCAGCAGCTTAGCTAACGTTAGCGGGACGCTAAGGCATACGCAGTATTTT.

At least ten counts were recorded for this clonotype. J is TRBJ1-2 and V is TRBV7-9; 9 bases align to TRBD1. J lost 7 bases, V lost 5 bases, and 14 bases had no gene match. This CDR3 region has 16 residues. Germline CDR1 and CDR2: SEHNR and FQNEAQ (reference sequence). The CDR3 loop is CASSPGQGLSASGYTF. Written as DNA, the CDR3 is TGTGCCAGCAGCCCCGGACAGGGGTTAAGCGCTAGTGGCTACACCTTC. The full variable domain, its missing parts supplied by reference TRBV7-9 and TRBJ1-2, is DTGVSQNPRHKITKRGQNVTFRCDPISEHNRLYWYRQTLGQGPEFLTYFQNEAQLEKSRLLSDRFSAERPKGSFSTLEIQRTEQGDSAMYLCASSPGQGLSASGYTFGSGTRLTVV.

Here the CDR3 DNA reads TGCGCCAGCAGCTTGGCCGCGACTAGCGGGGCCTACGAGCAGTACTTC. This codes for CASSLAATSGAYEQYF. The chain uses TRBV5-1 and TRBJ2-7, with TRBD2 matching over 11 bases. This CDR3 is built from 16 residues. Germline CDR1 reads SGHRS; CDR2 reads YFSETQ. V trimming: 0 bases; J trimming: 2 bases; junction bases outside the gene matches: 4.

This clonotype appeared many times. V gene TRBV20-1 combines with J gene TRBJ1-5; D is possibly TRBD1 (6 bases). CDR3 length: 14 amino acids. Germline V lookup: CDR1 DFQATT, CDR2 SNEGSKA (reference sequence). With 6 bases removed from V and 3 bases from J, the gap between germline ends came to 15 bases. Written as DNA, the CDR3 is TGCAGTGCAGCTACCGGGACAACCAATCAGCCCCAGCATTTT. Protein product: CSAATGTTNQPQHF.

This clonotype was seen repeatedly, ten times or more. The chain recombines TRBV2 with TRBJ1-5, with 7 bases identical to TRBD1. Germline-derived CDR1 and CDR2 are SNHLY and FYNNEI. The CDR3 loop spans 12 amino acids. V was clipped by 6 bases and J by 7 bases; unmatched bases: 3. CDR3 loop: CASRGGGQPQHF. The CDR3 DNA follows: TGTGCCAGCAGAGGGGGCGGGCAGCCCCAGCATTTT. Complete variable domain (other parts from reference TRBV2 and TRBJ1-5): EPEVTQTPSHQVTQMGQEVILRCVPISNHLYFYWYRQILGQKVEFLVSFYNNEISEKSEIFDDQFSVERPDGSNFTLKIRSTKLEDSAMYFCASRGGGQPQHFGDGTRLSIL.

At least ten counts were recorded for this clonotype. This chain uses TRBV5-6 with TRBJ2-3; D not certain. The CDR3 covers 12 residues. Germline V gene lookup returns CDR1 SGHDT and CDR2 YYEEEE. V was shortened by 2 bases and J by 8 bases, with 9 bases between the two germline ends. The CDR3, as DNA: TGTGCCAGCAGCTTAAGTCCTGGTACGCAGTATTTT. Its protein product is CASSLSPGTQYF.

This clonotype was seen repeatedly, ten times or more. The CDR3 DNA follows: TGCGCCAGCAGCTTGGCGGGGTCTAGCGGGAGGGACTACAATGAGCAGTTCTTC. Amino acid sequence: CASSLAGSSGRDYNEQFF. The V gene is TRBV5-1, the J gene TRBJ2-1; 12 bases line up with TRBD2. This CDR3 has 18 residues. Germline CDR1 reads SGHRS; CDR2 reads YFSETQ. V trimming: 0 bases; J trimming: 3 bases; junction bases outside the gene matches: 7.

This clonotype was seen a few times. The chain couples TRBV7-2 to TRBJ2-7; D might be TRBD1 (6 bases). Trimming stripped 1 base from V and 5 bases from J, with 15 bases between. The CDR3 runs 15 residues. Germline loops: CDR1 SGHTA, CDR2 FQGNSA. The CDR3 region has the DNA TGTGCCAGCAGCTTAGTCACAGGGAAGTTCGACGAGCAGTACTTC. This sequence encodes CASSLVTGKFDEQYF.

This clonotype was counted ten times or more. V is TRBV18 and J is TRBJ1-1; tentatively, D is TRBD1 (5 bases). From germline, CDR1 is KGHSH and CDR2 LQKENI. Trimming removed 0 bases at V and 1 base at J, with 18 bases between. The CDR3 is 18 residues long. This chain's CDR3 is CASSPPITTEGWNTEAFF. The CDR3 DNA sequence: TGTGCCAGCTCACCACCGATAACGACCGAGGGGTGGAACACTGAAGCTTTCTTT.

The CDR3 region is CASAGTGSYEQYF. Here the CDR3 DNA reads TGTGCCAGTGCCGGGACAGGGTCCTACGAGCAGTACTTC. The chain recombines TRBV19 with TRBJ2-7, with 9 bases matching TRBD1. The germline V gene has CDR1 LNHDA and CDR2 SQIVND (reference sequence). This CDR3 has 13 amino acids. With V trimmed by 8 bases and J by 1 base, 3 bases remained unmatched.

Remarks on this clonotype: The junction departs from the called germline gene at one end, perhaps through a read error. CDR3 DNA: TGTGCCAGCAGCTCAGGACAGAGCCCTAGCACAGATCCGCAGTATTTT. It translates to CASSSGQSPSTDPQYF. This chain connects TRBV5-5 to TRBJ2-3, with D possibly TRBD1 on 6 matching bases. The length of the CDR3 is 16 residues. The germline V gene has CDR1 SGHKS and CDR2 YYEKEE (reference sequence).

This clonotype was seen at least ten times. This CDR3 reads CASSYSMDRGSTDTQYF. CDR3 sequence (DNA): TGTGCCAGCAGTTACTCGATGGACAGGGGGAGCACAGATACGCAGTATTTT. This chain uses TRBV6-2 or TRBV6-3 with TRBJ2-3, with 10 positions matching TRBD1. The CDR3 is 17 residues long. Looked up from germline, CDR1 is MNHEY and CDR2 is SVGEGT. V was clipped by 0 bases and J by 0 bases; unmatched bases: 3.

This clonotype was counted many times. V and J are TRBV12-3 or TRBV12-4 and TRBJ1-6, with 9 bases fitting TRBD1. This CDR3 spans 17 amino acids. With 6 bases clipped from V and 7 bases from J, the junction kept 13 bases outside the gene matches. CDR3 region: CASSYIHGTGMNSPLHF. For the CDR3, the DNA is TGTGCCAGCAGCTATATTCATGGGACAGGGATGAATTCACCCCTCCACTTT.

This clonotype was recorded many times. Written as DNA, the CDR3 is TGCAGCGTCACTGAGGCTTTCTTGAACACTGAAGCTTTCTTT. Translated, it gives CSVTEAFLNTEAFF. The chain recombines TRBV29-1 with TRBJ1-1, with D hard to call. V lost 6 bases, J lost 0 bases, and 14 bases lay in between. The length of the CDR3 is 14 residues. Germline CDR1 and CDR2: SQVTM and ANQGSEA.

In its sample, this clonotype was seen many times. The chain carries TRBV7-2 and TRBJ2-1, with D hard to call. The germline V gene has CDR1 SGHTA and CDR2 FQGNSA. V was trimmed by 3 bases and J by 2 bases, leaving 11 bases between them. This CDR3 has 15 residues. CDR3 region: CASSFGRPTYNEQFF. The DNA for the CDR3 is TGTGCCAGCAGCTTTGGCAGGCCGACCTACAATGAGCAGTTCTTC.

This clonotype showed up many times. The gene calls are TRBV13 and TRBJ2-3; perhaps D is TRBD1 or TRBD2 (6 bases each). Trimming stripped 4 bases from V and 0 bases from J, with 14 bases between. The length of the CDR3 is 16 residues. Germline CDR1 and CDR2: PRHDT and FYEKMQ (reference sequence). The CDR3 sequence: CASSSEGGGSTDTQYF. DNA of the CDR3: TGTGCCAGCAGCTCCGAGGGGGGCGGAAGCACAGATACGCAGTATTTT. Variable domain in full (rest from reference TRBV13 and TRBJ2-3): AAGVIQSPRHLIKEKRETATLKCYPIPRHDTVYWYQQGPGQDPQFLISFYEKMQSDKGSIPDRFSAQQFSDYHSELNMSSLELGDSALYFCASSSEGGGSTDTQYFGPGTRLTVL.

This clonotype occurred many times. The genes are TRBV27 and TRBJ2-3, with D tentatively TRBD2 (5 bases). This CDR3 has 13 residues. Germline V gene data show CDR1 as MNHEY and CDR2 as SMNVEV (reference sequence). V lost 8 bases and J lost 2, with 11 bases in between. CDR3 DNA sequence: TGTGCCAGCTGGAGGAGGTACACAGATACGCAGTATTTT. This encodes CASWRRYTDTQYF.

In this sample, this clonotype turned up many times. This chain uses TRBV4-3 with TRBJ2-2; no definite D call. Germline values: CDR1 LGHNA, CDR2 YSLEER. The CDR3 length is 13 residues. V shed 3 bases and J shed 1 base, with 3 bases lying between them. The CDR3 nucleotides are TGCGCCAGCAGCCACTGGAACACCGGGGAGCTGTTTTTT. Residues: CASSHWNTGELFF.

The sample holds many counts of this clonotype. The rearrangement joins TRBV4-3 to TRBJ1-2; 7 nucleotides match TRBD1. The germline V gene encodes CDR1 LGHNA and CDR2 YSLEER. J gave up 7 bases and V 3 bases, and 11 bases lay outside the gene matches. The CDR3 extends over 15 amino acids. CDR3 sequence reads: CASSHDFYRQGGYTF. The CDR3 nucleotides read TGCGCCAGCAGCCATGATTTTTACCGACAGGGTGGCTACACCTTC.

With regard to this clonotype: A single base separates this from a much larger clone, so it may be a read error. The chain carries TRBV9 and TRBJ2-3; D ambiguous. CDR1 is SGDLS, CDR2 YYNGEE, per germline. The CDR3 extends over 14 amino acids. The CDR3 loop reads CVSSVGLGTDTQYF. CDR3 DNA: TGTGTCAGCAGCGTAGGGCTGGGTACAGATACGCAGTATTTT.

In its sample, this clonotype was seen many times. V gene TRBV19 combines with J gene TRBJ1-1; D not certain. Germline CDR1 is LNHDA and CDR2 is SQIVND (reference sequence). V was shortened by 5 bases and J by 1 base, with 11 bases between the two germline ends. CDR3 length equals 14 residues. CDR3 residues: CASSSLDRNTEAFF. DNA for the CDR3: TGTGCCAGTAGTTCCCTAGACCGGAACACTGAAGCTTTCTTT.

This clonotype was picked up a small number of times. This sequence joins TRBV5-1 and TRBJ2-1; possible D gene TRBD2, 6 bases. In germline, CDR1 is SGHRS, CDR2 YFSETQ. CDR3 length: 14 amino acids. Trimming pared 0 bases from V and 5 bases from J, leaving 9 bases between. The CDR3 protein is CASSLVRENNEQFF. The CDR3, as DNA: TGCGCCAGCAGCTTGGTCCGGGAGAACAATGAGCAGTTCTTC.

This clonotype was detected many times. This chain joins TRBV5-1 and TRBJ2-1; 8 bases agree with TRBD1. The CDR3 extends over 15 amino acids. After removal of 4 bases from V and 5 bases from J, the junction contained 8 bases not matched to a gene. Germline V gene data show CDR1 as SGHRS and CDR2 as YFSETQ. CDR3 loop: CASSPGTGRDNEQFF. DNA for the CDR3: TGCGCCAGCAGCCCGGGGACAGGAAGGGACAATGAGCAGTTCTTC.

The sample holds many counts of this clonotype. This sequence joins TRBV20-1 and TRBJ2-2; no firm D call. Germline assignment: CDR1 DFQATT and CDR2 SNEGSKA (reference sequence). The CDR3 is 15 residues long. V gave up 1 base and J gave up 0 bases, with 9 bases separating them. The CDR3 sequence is CSARAGLANTGELFF. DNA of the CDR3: TGCAGTGCTAGAGCGGGCCTAGCGAACACCGGGGAGCTGTTTTTT.

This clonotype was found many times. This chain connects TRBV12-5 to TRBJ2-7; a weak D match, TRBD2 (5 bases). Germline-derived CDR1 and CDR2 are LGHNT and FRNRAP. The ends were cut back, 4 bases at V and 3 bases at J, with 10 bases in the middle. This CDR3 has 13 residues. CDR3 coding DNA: TGTGCTAGTGGTTGGGGAGAGGGCTACGAGCAGTACTTC. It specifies CASGWGEGYEQYF.

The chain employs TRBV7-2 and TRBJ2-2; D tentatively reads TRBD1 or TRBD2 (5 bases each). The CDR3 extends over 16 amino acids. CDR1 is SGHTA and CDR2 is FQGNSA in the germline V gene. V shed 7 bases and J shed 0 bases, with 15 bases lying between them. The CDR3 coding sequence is TGTGCCAGCAAGTTCACCGGGACGGCGAACACCGGGGAGCTGTTTTTT. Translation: CASKFTGTANTGELFF.

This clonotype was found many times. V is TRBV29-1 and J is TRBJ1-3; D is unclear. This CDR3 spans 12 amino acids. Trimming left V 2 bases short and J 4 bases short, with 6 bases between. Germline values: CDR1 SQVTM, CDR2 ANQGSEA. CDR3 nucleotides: TGCAGCGTTGAAATCGCAGGAAACACCATATATTTT. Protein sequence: CSVEIAGNTIYF.

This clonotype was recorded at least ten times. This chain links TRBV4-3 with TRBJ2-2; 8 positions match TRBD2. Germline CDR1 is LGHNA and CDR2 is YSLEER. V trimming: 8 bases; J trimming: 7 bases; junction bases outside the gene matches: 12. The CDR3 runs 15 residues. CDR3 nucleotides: TGCGCCAGCGGGTCCGGGACTAGAGTTTTCGGGGAGCTGTTTTTT. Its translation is CASGSGTRVFGELFF.

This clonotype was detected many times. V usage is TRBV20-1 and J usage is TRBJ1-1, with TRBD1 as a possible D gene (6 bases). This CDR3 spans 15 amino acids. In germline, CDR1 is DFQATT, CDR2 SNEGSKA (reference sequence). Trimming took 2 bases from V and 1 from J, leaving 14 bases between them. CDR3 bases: TGCAGTGCTAGATCCCCCGGGACACAGAACACTGAAGCTTTCTTT. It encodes CSARSPGTQNTEAFF.

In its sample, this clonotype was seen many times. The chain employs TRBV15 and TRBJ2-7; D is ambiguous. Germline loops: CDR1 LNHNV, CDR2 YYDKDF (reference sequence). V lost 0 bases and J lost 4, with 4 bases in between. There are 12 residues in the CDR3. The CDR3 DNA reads TGTGCCACCAGCAGAGATAGATACGAGCAGTACTTC. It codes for CATSRDRYEQYF.

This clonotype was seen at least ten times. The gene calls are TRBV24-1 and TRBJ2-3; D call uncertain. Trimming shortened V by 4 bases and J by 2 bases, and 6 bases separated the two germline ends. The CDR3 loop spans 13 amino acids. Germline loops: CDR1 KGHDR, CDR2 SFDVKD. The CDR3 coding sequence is TGTGCCACCAGTGAAGTATCCACAGATACGCAGTATTTT. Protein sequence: CATSEVSTDTQYF.